This T cell receptor beta chain was profiled in a study of blood T cells in healthy people across ages. Unmatched junction bases numbered 3, after V lost 9 bases and J lost 0 bases. The CDR3 length is 13 residues. In germline, CDR1 is ENHRY, CDR2 SYGVKD. PCR was performed a second time for about 6 to 11 cycles using a sample-barcoded 5' primer and a J-beta primer mix. TCRdb fed the 5' RACE reads into MiXCR, producing one record per CDR3 protein. The sample has more than 800,000 distinct CDR3 sequences, roughly 26% seen once; the top ten hold roughly 17%. The gene calls are TRBV10-3 and TRBJ1-1; 8 positions match TRBD1. The specimen was blood. The origin of this receptor is a woman aged 80 or over in good health. CDR3 coding DNA: TGTGCCATTGGACAGGGAGTGAACACTGAAGCTTTCTTT. It is translated as CAIGQGVNTEAFF.